The next 15 T cell receptor beta chains were all read from a single sample in a study of T cells in Graves' hyperthyroidism and ophthalmopathy. The TCR beta CDR3 regions underwent amplification using RNA transcripts as the source. HTBI primers drove first-round RT-PCR of the TCR CDR3. TCRdb independently ran MiXCR on the multiplex PCR reads; one entry per CDR3 protein. The sample consists of about 350,000 distinct CDR3 sequences, 15% to 20% of them appearing once. Sequenced sample: blood. These receptors were collected from a woman in her thirties or forties with Graves' ophthalmopathy.

This clonotype was counted many times. CDR3 sequence: CASSRQKDTQYF. The CDR3 DNA is TGTGCCAGCAGTCGACAGAAAGATACGCAGTATTTT. This chain uses TRBV6-1 with TRBJ2-3, with D possibly TRBD1 on 5 matching bases. Germline CDR1 MNHNS, CDR2 SASEGT. Trimming took 5 bases from V and 5 from J, leaving 8 bases between them. This CDR3 has 12 amino acids.

This clonotype has only a few counts. The genes are TRBV11-2 and TRBJ2-2, with 8 bases aligning to TRBD1. Per germline, CDR1 SGHAT and CDR2 FQNNGV. The V gene end was trimmed by 3 bases and the J gene end by 5 bases; junction bases not matched to a gene: 5. CDR3 size: 15 residues. The CDR3 here is CASSFDRGLTGELFF. The CDR3 bases are TGTGCCAGCAGCTTCGACAGGGGTCTTACCGGGGAGCTGTTTTTT.

This clonotype was seen at least ten times. The chain couples TRBV5-6 to TRBJ1-1; the D is unclear. Trimming left V 1 base short and J 7 bases short, with 8 bases between. The CDR3 totals 12 residues. Germline CDR1 reads SGHDT; CDR2 reads YYEEEE. The CDR3 DNA reads as TGTGCCAGCAGCTTGTGGAGGGATGAAGCTTTCTTT. It specifies CASSLWRDEAFF. The full variable domain, its missing parts supplied by reference TRBV5-6 and TRBJ1-1, is DAGVTQSPTHLIKTRGQQVTLRCSPKSGHDTVSWYQQALGQGPQFIFQYYEEEERQRGNFPDRFSGHQFPNYSSELNVNALLLGDSALYLCASSLWRDEAFFGQGTRLTVV.

This clonotype was recorded many times. The CDR3 region is CASSLVRGTKNIQYF. CDR3 DNA: TGTGCCAGCAGCTTAGTCAGGGGCACCAAAAACATTCAGTACTTC. This chain joins TRBV7-2 and TRBJ2-4; possible D gene TRBD1, 6 bases. CDR3 length equals 15 residues. Germline V lookup: CDR1 SGHTA, CDR2 FQGNSA. Trimming took off 1 base at V and 2 bases at J, with 9 bases between the two ends.

The genes are TRBV4-1 and TRBJ1-1; 7 bases map to TRBD1. CDR1 and CDR2 from the germline V gene are MGHRA and YSYEKL. The CDR3 extends over 13 amino acids. J was trimmed by 7 bases and V by 0 bases; bases with no gene match: 2. CDR3 sequence (DNA): TGCGCCAGCAGCCAAGATTGGACAGGTGAAGCTTTCTTT. Its protein product is CASSQDWTGEAFF.

This clonotype was counted at least ten times. The chain joins TRBV2 to TRBJ1-5; possibly TRBD1 for D (5 bases). The CDR3 spans 17 residues. In germline, CDR1 is SNHLY, CDR2 FYNNEI. The ends were cut back, 1 base at V and 3 bases at J, with 16 bases in the middle. CDR3 nucleotide sequence: TGTGCCAGCAGTGAAGAGTTTTTGGGGGGAACCAATCAGCCCCAGCATTTT. Protein: CASSEEFLGGTNQPQHF.

The sample holds many counts of this clonotype. This chain uses TRBV12-3 or TRBV12-4 with TRBJ2-7; TRBD2 matches at 8 bases. The CDR3 has 15 amino acids. Trimming cost V 2 bases and J 1 base; bases outside gene matches: 4. The CDR3 loop reads CASSLYPGGSYEQYF. The DNA of the CDR3 is TGTGCCAGCAGTTTATATCCGGGAGGGTCCTACGAGCAGTACTTC.

This clonotype was found many times. The chain is built from TRBV27 and TRBJ2-2; D gene unclear. This CDR3 spans 13 amino acids. Trimming took off 0 bases at V and 6 bases at J, with 5 bases between the two ends. Germline loops: CDR1 MNHEY, CDR2 SMNVEV (reference sequence). CDR3 DNA sequence: TGTGCCAGCAGTTTATCGGGATCCGGGGAGCTGTTTTTT. Amino acid sequence: CASSLSGSGELFF.

This clonotype was detected ten times or more. The rearrangement uses TRBV6-1 and TRBJ1-5; 10 bases align to TRBD1. Germline V gene lookup returns CDR1 MNHNS and CDR2 SASEGT. This CDR3 contains 16 residues. Losses at the gene ends were 3 bases for V and 6 bases for J; bases not matched to a gene: 8. As DNA, the CDR3 is TGTGCCAGCAGTGATTGGACAGGGGGACGGGGTCAGCCCCAGCATTTT. This sequence encodes CASSDWTGGRGQPQHF.

This clonotype was recorded at least ten times. The chain joins TRBV2 to TRBJ2-5; tentative D call: TRBD2 (5 bases). V lost 3 bases, J lost 5 bases, and 16 bases lay in between. This CDR3 spans 15 amino acids. From germline, CDR1 is SNHLY and CDR2 FYNNEI. The CDR3 region is CASSDNALASETQYF. The CDR3 DNA sequence: TGTGCCAGCAGTGACAACGCGCTAGCTAGTGAGACCCAGTACTTC. The full variable domain, in which reference TRBV2 and TRBJ2-5 provide the parts outside the CDR3, is EPEVTQTPSHQVTQMGQEVILRCVPISNHLYFYWYRQILGQKVEFLVSFYNNEISEKSEIFDDQFSVERPDGSNFTLKIRSTKLEDSAMYFCASSDNALASETQYFGPGTRLLVL.

Worth noting for this clonotype: Germline and junction disagree at one end, which may indicate a read error. The DNA of the CDR3 is TGCAGCGTTCAGGCAGGACCCTACGAGGAGTACTTC. Its protein product is CSVQAGPYEEYF. J is TRBJ2-7 and V is TRBV29-1; no firm D call. This CDR3 is built from 12 residues. Germline lookup yields CDR1 SQVTM and CDR2 ANQGSEA.

This clonotype was detected many times. A much larger clone lies one base from this, so it may be a read error. The chain uses TRBV28 and TRBJ2-7; possible D gene TRBD1, 5 bases. The CDR3 length is 12 residues. The germline gives CDR1 MDHEN, CDR2 SYDVKM. CDR3 loop: CASSPTGYKQYF. The CDR3 nucleotides are TGTGCCAGCAGTCCCACAGGCTACAAGCAGTACTTC.

The table lists this clonotype with many counts. This rearrangement joins TRBV9 to TRBJ2-7; the match to TRBD1 covers 7 bases. CDR3 size: 15 residues. V trimming: 3 bases; J trimming: 6 bases; junction bases outside the gene matches: 12. Per the germline V gene, CDR1 is SGDLS and CDR2 is YYNGEE. DNA of the CDR3: TGTGCCAGCAGCGACGAGGGGGCCGTCACGAGCGAGCAGTACTTC. Translation: CASSDEGAVTSEQYF.

This clonotype appeared many times. This chain links TRBV10-2 with TRBJ1-1; tentative D call: TRBD1 (6 bases). Germline CDR1 is WSHSY and CDR2 is SAAADI. The CDR3 is 17 amino acids. V was trimmed by 3 bases and J by 4 bases, leaving 21 bases between them. CDR3 in amino acids: CASSDRGILGVGTEAFF. CDR3 DNA: TGCGCCAGCAGTGACAGGGGAATCCTCGGGGTCGGCACTGAAGCTTTCTTT.

This clonotype showed up many times. CDR3 nucleotides: TGCAGTGCCGGGACAGGGGGCGATGAGACCCAGTACTTC. Its protein is CSAGTGGDETQYF. J is TRBJ2-5 and V is TRBV20-1, with TRBD1 identical over 12 bases. Trimming took 6 bases from V and 5 from J; bases not matched to a gene: 4. The germline V gene encodes CDR1 DFQATT and CDR2 SNEGSKA (reference sequence). This CDR3 has 13 amino acids.